This T cell receptor (beta chain) is drawn from a study of response to subunit inactivated influenza vaccine. V was trimmed by 3 bases and J by 4 bases, leaving 12 bases between them. Looked up from germline, CDR1 is GTSNPN and CDR2 is SVGIG (reference sequence). The CDR3 covers 14 residues. TCRdb re-called the RT-PCR reads through MiXCR, storing one row per CDR3 protein. This table has approximately 230,000 distinct CDR3 sequences, 9% to 15% appearing once. Whole-study results and caveats: Each seasonal influenza vaccination, the authors suggested, recruits few new T cells.

This clonotype was recorded at least ten times. Its antigen is undetermined. V usage is TRBV30 and J usage is TRBJ2-2, with D unresolved. Sequencing used non-naive T cells sorted from PBMCs, obtained about 14 days before vaccination. This clonotype was obtained from a man aged 45-65 years who received an inactivated influenza vaccine. DNA for the CDR3: TGTGCCTGGAGGGCAGGCACACTCACCGGGGAGCTGTTTTTT. Encoded protein: CAWRAGTLTGELFF.